A selection of T cell receptor beta chains follows, all from one sample in a study of blood T cell repertoires in COVID-19. The table came from immunoSEQ multiplex PCR; TCRdb's copy has only in-frame clones and leaves some out. The data contain some 300,000 clones, about 88% of them singletons. The sequencing input was peripheral blood. Receptors originate from a man between 65 and 85 years old with acute or convalescent COVID-19. CDR3s include the opening cysteine and the closing phenylalanine or tryptophan. D genes are given only for firm matches. Not all rows give a size; the values are once, few, many and, for expanded clones, a class.

J: TRBJ1-5
V: TRBV5-3
D: TRBD1
size: .
DNA: TGTGCCAGAAGCACAAGGACAGGGGGCATCAATCAGCCCCAGCATTTT
CDR3: CARSTRTGGINQPQHF

J: TRBJ2-2
V: TRBV27
D: .
size: .
DNA: TGTGCCAGCAGTTTCTGGCAAGCGAACACCGGGGAGCTGTTTTTT
CDR3: CASSFWQANTGELFF

J: TRBJ2-5
V: TRBV5-1
D: TRBD2
size: .
DNA: TGCGCCAGCACCACGATGCCTAGCGGGGGTGGGGAGACCCAGTACTTC
CDR3: CASTTMPSGGGETQYF

J: TRBJ2-5
V: TRBV21-1
D: .
size: .
DNA: TGTGCCAGCAGCAACAACCGGGACAGGGATCCCCAAGAGACCCAGTACTTC
CDR3: CASSNNRDRDPQETQYF

J: TRBJ2-7
V: TRBV19
D: TRBD1
size: .
DNA: TGTGCCAGCGGACAGGGCGACTTCGGCGAGCAGTACTTC
CDR3: CASGQGDFGEQYF

J: TRBJ1-2
V: TRBV20-1
D: .
size: .
DNA: TGCAGTGCTAGAGGCGACTATGGCTACACCTTC
CDR3: CSARGDYGYTF

J: TRBJ2-7
V: TRBV19
D: .
size: once
DNA: TGTGCCAGTAGTGGACTGACCCACTACGAGCAGTACTTC
CDR3: CASSGLTHYEQYF

J: TRBJ2-1
V: TRBV9
D: TRBD2
size: .
DNA: TGTGCCAGCAGCGGTAGCGGGGGGGCCCCCAATGAGCAGTTCTTC
CDR3: CASSGSGGAPNEQFF

J: TRBJ2-2
V: TRBV7-2
D: .
size: .
DNA: TGTGCCAGCAGGGTAGACACCGGGGAGCTGTTTTTT
CDR3: CASRVDTGELFF

J: TRBJ2-1
V: TRBV4-3
D: TRBD2
size: .
DNA: TGCGCCAGCAGTAGCGGGAGGGCCCAGGTTACCAATGAGCAGTTCTTC
CDR3: CASSSGRAQVTNEQFF

J: TRBJ2-1
V: TRBV27
D: TRBD1
size: .
DNA: TGTGCCAGCAGTTTATTTGTGACAGGGGGTTTCGATGAGCAGTTCTTC
CDR3: CASSLFVTGGFDEQFF

J: TRBJ1-3
V: TRBV6-5
D: TRBD1
size: .
DNA: TGTGCCAGCATGACAGGGGCGAGCTCTGGAAACACCATATATTTT
CDR3: CASMTGASSGNTIYF

J: TRBJ1-6
V: TRBV5-1
D: .
size: .
DNA: TGCGCCAGCAGCTTGAGGGGGATTAATTCACCCCTCCACTTT
CDR3: CASSLRGINSPLHF

J: TRBJ2-5
V: TRBV5-4
D: .
size: .
DNA: TGTGCCAGCAGCTTCGGGGGACAGTCCCAAGAGACCCAGTACTTC
CDR3: CASSFGGQSQETQYF

J: TRBJ1-6
V: TRBV27
D: .
size: .
DNA: TGTGCCAGCAGTTTGGTGCCAGGCGATAATTCACCCCTCCACTTT
CDR3: CASSLVPGDNSPLHF

J: TRBJ2-3
V: TRBV7-3
D: .
size: .
DNA: TGTGCCAGCAGCCACAGCGGGAGCACAGATACGCAGTATTTT
CDR3: CASSHSGSTDTQYF

J: TRBJ2-7
V: TRBV5-6
D: .
size: .
DNA: TGTGCCAGCAGCTTGGCCCTAACGGCAGGGGATATCTACGAGCAGTACTTC
CDR3: CASSLALTAGDIYEQYF

J: TRBJ2-7
V: TRBV15
D: TRBD2
size: .
DNA: TGTGCCACCAGCATGGGACTAGCGGGGGCCTACGAGCAGTACTTC
CDR3: CATSMGLAGAYEQYF

J: TRBJ1-6
V: TRBV5-4
D: .
size: .
DNA: TGTGCCAGCAGCCGCGAGCCAGGACTGGGCCAGAATTCACCCCTCCACTTT
CDR3: CASSREPGLGQNSPLHF

J: TRBJ2-2
V: TRBV28
D: .
size: few
DNA: TGTGCCAGCAGTTTTTGGCAGGGCGGAAACACCGGGGAGCTGTTTTTT
CDR3: CASSFWQGGNTGELFF

J: TRBJ2-7
V: TRBV2
D: TRBD1
size: .
DNA: TGTGCCAGCAGTGAAGGGACAGGCAACTACGAGCAGTACTTC
CDR3: CASSEGTGNYEQYF

J: TRBJ2-5
V: TRBV14
D: TRBD2
size: .
DNA: TGTGCCAGCAGCCTTGGAGAGGGACTAGCGGTAAAAGAGACCCAGTACTTC
CDR3: CASSLGEGLAVKETQYF

J: TRBJ2-5
V: TRBV5-4
D: .
size: few
DNA: TGTGCCACATCTCGGGGAGTAGAAGAGACCCAGTACTTC
CDR3: CATSRGVEETQYF

J: TRBJ1-2
V: TRBV5-6
D: .
size: .
DNA: TGTGCCAGCAGCTTGGGGCAGGCCATTTATGGCTACACCTTC
CDR3: CASSLGQAIYGYTF

J: TRBJ1-5
V: TRBV28
D: .
size: .
DNA: TGTGCCAGCACCATTACGTCGACAGCTGGCAATCAGCCCCAGCATTTT
CDR3: CASTITSTAGNQPQHF

J: TRBJ2-3
V: TRBV5-5
D: .
size: .
DNA: TGTGCCAGCAGCTTTCAACCGGGTAGCACAGATACGCAGTATTTT
CDR3: CASSFQPGSTDTQYF

J: TRBJ1-6
V: TRBV30
D: .
size: .
DNA: TGTGCCTGGAGTTGGGAAGGGGCAGGGAATTCACCCCTCCACTTT
CDR3: CAWSWEGAGNSPLHF

J: TRBJ1-4
V: TRBV18
D: .
size: few
DNA: TGTGCCAGCTCACCCACTGAAACAACTAATGAAAAACTGTTTTTT
CDR3: CASSPTETTNEKLFF

J: TRBJ2-3
V: TRBV5-1
D: TRBD2
size: .
DNA: TGCGCCAGCAGCTTCGGCAGCGGGGGAAGCACAGATACGCAGTATTTT
CDR3: CASSFGSGGSTDTQYF